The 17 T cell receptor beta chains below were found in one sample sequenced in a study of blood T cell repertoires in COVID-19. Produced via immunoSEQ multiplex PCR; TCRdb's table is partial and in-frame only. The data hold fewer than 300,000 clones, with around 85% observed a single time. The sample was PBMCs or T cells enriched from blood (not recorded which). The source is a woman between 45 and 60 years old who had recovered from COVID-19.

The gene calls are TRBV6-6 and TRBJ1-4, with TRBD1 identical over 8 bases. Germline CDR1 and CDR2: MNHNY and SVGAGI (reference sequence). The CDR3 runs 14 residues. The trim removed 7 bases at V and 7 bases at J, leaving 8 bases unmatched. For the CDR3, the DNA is TGTGCCAGCACGACCAGGGGGCTAGGTGAAAAACTGTTTTTT. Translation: CASTTRGLGEKLFF.

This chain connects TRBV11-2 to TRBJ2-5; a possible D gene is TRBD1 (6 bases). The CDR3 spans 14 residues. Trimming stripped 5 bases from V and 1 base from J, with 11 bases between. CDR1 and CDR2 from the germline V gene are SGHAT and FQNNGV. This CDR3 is CASSKNRVQETQYF. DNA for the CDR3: TGTGCCAGCAGCAAGAACAGGGTCCAAGAGACCCAGTACTTC.

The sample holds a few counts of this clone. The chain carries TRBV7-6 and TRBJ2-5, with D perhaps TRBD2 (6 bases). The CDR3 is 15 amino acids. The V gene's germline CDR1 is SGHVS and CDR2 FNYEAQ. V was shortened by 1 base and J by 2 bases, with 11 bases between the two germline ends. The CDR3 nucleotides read TGTGCCAGCAGCTTAGTGAGCGGGCTGCAAGAGACCCAGTACTTC. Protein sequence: CASSLVSGLQETQYF. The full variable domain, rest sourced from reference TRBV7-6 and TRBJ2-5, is GAGVSQSPRYKVTKRGQDVALRCDPISGHVSLYWYRQALGQGPEFLTYFNYEAQQDKSGLPNDRFSAERPEGSISTLTIQRTEQRDSAMYRCASSLVSGLQETQYFGPGTRLLVL.

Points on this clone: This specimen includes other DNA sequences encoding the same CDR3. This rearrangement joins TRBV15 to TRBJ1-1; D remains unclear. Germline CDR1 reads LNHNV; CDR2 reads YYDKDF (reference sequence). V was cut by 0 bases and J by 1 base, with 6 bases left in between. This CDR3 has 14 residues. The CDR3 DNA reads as TGTGCCACCAGCAGAGAGGGAGGGAACACTGAAGCTTTCTTT. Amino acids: CATSREGGNTEAFF.

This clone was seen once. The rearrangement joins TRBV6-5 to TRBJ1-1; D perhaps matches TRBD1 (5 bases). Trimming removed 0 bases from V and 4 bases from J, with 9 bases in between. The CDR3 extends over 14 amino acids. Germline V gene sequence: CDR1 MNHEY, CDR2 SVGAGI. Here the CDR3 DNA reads TGTGCCAGCAGTTACTCAGGGGAGGTCACTGAAGCTTTCTTT. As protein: CASSYSGEVTEAFF.

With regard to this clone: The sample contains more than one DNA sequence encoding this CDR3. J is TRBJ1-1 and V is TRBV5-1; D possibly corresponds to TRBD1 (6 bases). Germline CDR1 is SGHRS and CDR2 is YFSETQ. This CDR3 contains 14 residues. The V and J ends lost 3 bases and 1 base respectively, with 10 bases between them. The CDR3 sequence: CASSSTGGNTEAFF. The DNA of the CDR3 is TGCGCCAGCAGCTCGACAGGAGGGAACACTGAAGCTTTCTTT.

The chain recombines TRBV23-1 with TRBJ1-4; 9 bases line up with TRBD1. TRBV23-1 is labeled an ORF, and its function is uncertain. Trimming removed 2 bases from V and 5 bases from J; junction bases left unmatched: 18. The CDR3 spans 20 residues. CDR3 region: CASSQRSYAQGTGQNEKLFF. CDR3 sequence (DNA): TGCGCCAGCAGTCAAAGGTCTTATGCACAGGGGACAGGGCAAAATGAAAAACTGTTTTTT.

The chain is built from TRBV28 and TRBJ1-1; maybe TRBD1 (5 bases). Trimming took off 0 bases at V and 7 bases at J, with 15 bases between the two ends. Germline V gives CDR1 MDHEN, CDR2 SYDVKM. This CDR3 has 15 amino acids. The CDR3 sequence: CASSLWGTVPIEAFF. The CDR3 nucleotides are TGTGCCAGCAGTTTATGGGGGACTGTCCCTATTGAAGCTTTCTTT.

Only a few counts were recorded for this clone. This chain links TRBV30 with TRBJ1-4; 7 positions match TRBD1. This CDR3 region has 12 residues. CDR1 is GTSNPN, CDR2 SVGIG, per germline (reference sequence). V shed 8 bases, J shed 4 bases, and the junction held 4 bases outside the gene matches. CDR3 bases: TGTGCCGGGGACAGTCTTAATGAAAAACTGTTTTTT. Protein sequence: CAGDSLNEKLFF.

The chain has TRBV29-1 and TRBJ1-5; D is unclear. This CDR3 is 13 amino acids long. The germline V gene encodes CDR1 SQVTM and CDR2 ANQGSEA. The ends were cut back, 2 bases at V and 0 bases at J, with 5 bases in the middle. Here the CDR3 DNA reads TGCAGCGTTGAAATCAGTAGCAATCAGCCCCAGCATTTT. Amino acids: CSVEISSNQPQHF.

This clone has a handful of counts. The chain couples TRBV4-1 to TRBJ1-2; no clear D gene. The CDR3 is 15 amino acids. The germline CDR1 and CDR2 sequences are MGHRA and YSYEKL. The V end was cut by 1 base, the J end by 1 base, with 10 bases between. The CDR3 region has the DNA TGCGCCAGCAGCCAAGCCGGGTCCCTTAACTATGGCTACACCTTC. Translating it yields CASSQAGSLNYGYTF.

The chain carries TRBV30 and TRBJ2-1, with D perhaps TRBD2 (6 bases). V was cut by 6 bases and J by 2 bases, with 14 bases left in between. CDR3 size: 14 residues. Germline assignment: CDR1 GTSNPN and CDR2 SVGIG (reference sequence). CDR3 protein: CACSGTLTYNEQFF. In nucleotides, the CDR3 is TGTGCCTGCTCCGGGACTTTGACCTACAATGAGCAGTTCTTC.

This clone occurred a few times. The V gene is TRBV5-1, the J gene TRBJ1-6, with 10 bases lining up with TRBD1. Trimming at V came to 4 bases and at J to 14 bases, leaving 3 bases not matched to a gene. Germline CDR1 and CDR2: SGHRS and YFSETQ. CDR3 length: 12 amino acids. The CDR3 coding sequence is TGCGCCAGCAGCGTCGGACAGGGGGCCCTCCACTTT. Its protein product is CASSVGQGALHF.

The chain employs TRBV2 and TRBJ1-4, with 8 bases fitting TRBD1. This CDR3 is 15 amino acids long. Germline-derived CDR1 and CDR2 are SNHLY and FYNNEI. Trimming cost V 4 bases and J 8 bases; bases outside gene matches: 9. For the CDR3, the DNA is TGTGCCAGCAGTGTTGACCAGGGGGCGGACGAAAAACTGTTTTTT. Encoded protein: CASSVDQGADEKLFF.

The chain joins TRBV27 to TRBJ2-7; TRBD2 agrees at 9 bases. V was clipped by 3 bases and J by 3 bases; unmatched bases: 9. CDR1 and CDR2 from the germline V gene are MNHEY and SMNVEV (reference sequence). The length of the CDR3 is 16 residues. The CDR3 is CASSLTSAGGGYEQYF. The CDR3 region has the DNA TGTGCCAGCAGTTTGACGTCAGCGGGGGGCGGCTACGAGCAGTACTTC.

The CDR3 region is CASTGTINQPQHF. The CDR3 coding sequence is TGTGCCAGCACCGGGACTATAAATCAGCCCCAGCATTTT. This chain links TRBV19 with TRBJ1-5; D perhaps matches TRBD1 (5 bases). Germline CDR1 is LNHDA and CDR2 is SQIVND (reference sequence). CDR3 length: 13 residues. Trimming took off 9 bases at V and 4 bases at J, with 13 bases between the two ends.

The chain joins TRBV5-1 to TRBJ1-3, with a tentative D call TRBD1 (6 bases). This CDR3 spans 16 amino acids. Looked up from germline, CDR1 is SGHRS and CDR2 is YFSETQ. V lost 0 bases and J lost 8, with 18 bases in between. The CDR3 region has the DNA TGCGCCAGCAGCTTGGGTTCCAGGGGACCTTTGGACACCATATATTTT. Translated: CASSLGSRGPLDTIYF.